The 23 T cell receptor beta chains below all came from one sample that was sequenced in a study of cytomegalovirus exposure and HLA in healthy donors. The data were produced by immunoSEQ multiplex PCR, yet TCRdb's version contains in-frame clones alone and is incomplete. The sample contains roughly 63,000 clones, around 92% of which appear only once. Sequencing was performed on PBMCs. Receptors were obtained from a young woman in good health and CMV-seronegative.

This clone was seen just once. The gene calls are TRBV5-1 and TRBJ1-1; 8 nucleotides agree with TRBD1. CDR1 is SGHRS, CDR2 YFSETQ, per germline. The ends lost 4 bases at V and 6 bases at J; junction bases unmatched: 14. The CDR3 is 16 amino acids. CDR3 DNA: TGCGCCAGCAGCAAACAGGGGGGGGCCGAGAGGCCTGAAGCTTTCTTT. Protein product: CASSKQGGAERPEAFF.

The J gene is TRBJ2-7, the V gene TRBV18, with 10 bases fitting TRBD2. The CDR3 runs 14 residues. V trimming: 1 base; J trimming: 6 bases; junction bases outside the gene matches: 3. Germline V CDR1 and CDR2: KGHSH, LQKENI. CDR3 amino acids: CASSPLAGGGEQYF. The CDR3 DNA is TGTGCCAGCTCACCACTAGCGGGAGGAGGCGAGCAGTACTTC.

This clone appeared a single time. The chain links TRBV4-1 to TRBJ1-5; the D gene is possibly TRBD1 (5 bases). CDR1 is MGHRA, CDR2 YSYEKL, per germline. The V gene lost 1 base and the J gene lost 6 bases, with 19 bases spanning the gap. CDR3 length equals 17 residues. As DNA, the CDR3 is TGCGCCAGCAGCCAAGTCGGTGGCAGGGATCGGGCTCAGCCCCAGCATTTT. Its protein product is CASSQVGGRDRAQPQHF.

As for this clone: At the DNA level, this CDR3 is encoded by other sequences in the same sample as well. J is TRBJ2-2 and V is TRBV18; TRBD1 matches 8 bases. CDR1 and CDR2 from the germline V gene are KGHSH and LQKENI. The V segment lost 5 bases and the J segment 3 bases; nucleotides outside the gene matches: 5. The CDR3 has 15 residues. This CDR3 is CASSRGQGYTGELFF. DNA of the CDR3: TGTGCCAGCTCAAGAGGACAGGGCTACACCGGGGAGCTGTTTTTT.

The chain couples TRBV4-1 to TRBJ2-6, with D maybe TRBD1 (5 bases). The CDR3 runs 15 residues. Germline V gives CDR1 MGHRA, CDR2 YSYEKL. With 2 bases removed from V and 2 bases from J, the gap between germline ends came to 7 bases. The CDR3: CASSQFRAGANVLTF. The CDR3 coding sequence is TGCGCCAGCAGCCAATTCAGGGCTGGGGCCAACGTCCTGACTTTC.

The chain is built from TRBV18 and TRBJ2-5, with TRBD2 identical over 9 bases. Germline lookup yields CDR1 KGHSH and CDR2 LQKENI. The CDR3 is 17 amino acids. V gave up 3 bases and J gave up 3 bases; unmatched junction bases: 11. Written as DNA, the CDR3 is TGTGCCAGCTCACCTCCTAATAGCGGGAGAAGGAAAGAGACCCAGTACTTC. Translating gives CASSPPNSGRRKETQYF.

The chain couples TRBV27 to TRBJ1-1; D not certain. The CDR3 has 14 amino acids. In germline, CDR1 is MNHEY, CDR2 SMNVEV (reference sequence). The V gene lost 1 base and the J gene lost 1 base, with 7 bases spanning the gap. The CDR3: CASSLFRGNTEAFF. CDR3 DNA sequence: TGTGCCAGCAGTTTATTTCGGGGGAACACTGAAGCTTTCTTT.

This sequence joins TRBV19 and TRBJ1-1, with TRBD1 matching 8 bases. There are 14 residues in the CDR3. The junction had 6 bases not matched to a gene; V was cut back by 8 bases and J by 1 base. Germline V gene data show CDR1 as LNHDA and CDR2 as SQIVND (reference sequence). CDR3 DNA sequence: TGTGCCAGTCAAGCGGACAGGGCGAACACTGAAGCTTTCTTT. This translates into CASQADRANTEAFF.

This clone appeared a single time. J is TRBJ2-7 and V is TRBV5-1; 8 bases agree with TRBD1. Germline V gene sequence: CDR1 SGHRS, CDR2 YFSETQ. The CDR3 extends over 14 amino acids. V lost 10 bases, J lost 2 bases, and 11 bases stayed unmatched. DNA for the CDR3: TGCGCCGACAAGGTTGGGACAGGTCCCTACGAGCAGTACTTC. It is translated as CADKVGTGPYEQYF.

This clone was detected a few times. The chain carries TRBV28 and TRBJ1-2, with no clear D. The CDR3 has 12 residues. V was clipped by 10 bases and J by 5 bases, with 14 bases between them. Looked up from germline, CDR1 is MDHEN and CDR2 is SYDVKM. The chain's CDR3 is CAIPDSRYGYTF. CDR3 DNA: TGTGCCATCCCCGATTCGAGGTATGGCTACACCTTC.

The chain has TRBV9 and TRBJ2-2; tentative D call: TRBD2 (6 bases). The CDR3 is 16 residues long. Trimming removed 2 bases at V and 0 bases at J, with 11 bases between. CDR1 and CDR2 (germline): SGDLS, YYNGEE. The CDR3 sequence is CASSVLADPNTGELFF. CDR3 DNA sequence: TGTGCCAGCAGCGTCTTAGCGGACCCGAACACCGGGGAGCTGTTTTTT.

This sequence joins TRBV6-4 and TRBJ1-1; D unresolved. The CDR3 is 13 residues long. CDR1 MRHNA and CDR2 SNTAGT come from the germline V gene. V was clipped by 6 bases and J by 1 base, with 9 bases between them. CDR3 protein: CASRPSGNTEAFF. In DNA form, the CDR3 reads TGTGCCAGCAGACCGTCGGGGAACACTGAAGCTTTCTTT.

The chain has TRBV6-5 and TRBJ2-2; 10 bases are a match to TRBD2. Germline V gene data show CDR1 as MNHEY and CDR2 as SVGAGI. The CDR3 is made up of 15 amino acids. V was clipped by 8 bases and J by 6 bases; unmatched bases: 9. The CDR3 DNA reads TGTGCCAGCCAATTAGCGGGGGGTCCTCCCGGGGAGCTGTTTTTT. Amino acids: CASQLAGGPPGELFF.

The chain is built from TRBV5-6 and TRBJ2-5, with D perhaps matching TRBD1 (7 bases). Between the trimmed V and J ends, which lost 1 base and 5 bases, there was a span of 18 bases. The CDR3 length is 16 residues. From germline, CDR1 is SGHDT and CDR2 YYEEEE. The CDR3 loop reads CASSLIQGGRWETQYF. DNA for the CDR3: TGTGCCAGCAGCTTGATTCAGGGGGGAAGATGGGAGACCCAGTACTTC.

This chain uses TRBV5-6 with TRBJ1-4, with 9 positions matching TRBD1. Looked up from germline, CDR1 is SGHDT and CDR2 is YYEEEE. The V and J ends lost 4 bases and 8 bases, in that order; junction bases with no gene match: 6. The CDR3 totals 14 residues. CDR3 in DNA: TGTGCCAGCAGCGTGACAGGGGGACAAGAAAAACTGTTTTTT. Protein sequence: CASSVTGGQEKLFF.

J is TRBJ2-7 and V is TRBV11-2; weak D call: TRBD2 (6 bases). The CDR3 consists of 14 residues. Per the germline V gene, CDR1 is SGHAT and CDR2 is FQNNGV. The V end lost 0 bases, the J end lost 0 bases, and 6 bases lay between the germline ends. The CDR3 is CASSLELASYEQYF. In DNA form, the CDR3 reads TGTGCCAGCAGCTTAGAACTAGCCTCCTACGAGCAGTACTTC.

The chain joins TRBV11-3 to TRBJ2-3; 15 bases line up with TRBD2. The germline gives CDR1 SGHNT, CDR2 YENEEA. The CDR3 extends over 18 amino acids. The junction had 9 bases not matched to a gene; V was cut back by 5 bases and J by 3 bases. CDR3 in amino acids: CASSTRTSGRAGTDTQYF. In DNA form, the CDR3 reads TGTGCCAGCAGCACCCGGACTAGCGGGAGGGCCGGGACAGATACGCAGTATTTT.

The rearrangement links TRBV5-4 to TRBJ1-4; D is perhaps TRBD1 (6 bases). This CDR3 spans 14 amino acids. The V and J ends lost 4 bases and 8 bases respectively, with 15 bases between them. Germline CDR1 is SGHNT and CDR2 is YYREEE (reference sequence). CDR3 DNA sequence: TGTGCCAGCAGCCGGAACAGGGCAGGAGAAAAACTGTTTTTT. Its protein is CASSRNRAGEKLFF.

CDR3 sequence: CASSQTRVSYEQYF. CDR3 bases: TGCGCCAGCAGCCAAACTAGGGTCTCCTACGAGCAGTACTTC. J is TRBJ2-7 and V is TRBV4-1, with TRBD2 as a possible D gene (5 bases). V lost 2 bases and J 0 bases, leaving 8 bases between the germline ends. The CDR3 is 14 residues long. The germline gives CDR1 MGHRA, CDR2 YSYEKL.

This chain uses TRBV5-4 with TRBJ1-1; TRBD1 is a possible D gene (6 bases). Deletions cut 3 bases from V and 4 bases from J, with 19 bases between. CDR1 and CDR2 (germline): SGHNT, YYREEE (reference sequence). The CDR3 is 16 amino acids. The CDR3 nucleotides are TGTGCCAGCAGCTGGGAGGGGGTCAGATCTTCCACTGAAGCTTTCTTT. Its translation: CASSWEGVRSSTEAFF.

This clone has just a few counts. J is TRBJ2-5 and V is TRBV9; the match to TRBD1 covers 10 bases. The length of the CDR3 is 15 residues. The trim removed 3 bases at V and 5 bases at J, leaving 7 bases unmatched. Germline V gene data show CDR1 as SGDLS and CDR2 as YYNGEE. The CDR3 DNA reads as TGTGCCAGCAGCGCCGACAGGGGGCTTGTGGAGACCCAGTACTTC. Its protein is CASSADRGLVETQYF.

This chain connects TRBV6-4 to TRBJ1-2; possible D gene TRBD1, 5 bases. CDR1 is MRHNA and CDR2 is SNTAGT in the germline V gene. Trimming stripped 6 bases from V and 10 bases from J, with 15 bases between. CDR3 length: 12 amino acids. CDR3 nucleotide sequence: TGTGCCAGCAGGGAACCGGCGGGGCCCTACACCTTC. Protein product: CASREPAGPYTF.

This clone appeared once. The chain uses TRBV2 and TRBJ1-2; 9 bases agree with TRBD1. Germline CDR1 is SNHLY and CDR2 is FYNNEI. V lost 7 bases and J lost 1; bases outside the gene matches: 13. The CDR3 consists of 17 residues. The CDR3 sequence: CASTLGQGGGYNYGYTF. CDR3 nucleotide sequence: TGTGCCAGCACGTTGGGACAGGGAGGAGGGTATAACTATGGCTACACCTTC. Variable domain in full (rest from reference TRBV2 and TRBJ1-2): EPEVTQTPSHQVTQMGQEVILRCVPISNHLYFYWYRQILGQKVEFLVSFYNNEISEKSEIFDDQFSVERPDGSNFTLKIRSTKLEDSAMYFCASTLGQGGGYNYGYTFGSGTRLTVV.